Sequencing of this T cell receptor (beta chain) was carried out in a study of OX40 agonist ivuxolimab in advanced cancers. Study background: The patients received ivuxolimab by intravenous route every 2 weeks at 0.01 to 10 mg/kg.

The assay was immunoSEQ multiplex PCR, and TCRdb's table has in-frame clones only and misses some. This table has about 46,000 clones, around nine tenths appearing once. Exclusion applied to patients with autoimmune disease history or systemic immunosuppression. Sequencing was performed on CD4+ or CD8+ T cells sorted from blood, taken in a trial of the OX40 agonist ivuxolimab. The sequence was collected from an adult with an advanced solid tumor such as melanoma, head and neck, liver or kidney cancer.

The CDR3 here is CASSLGGLAGYNEQFF. The DNA for the CDR3 is TGCGCCAGCAGCTTGGGGGGACTAGCGGGATACAATGAGCAGTTCTTC. This chain links TRBV5-1 with TRBJ2-1, with TRBD2 identical over 13 bases. This CDR3 region has 16 residues. The V gene end was trimmed by 0 bases and the J gene end by 4 bases; junction bases not matched to a gene: 1. Germline-derived CDR1 and CDR2 are SGHRS and YFSETQ.